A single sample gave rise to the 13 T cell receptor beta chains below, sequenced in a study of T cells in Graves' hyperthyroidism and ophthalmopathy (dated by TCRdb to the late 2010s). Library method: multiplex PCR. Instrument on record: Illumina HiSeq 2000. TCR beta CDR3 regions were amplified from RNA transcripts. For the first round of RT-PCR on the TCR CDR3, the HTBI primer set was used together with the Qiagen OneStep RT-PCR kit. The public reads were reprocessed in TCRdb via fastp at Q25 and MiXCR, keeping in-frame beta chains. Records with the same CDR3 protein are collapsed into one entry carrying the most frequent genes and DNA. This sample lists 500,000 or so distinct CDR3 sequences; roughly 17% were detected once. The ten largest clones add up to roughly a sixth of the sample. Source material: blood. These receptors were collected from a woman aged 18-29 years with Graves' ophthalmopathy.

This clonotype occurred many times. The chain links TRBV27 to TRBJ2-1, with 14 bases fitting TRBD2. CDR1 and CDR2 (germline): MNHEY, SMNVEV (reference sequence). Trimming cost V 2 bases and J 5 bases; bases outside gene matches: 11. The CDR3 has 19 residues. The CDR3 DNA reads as TGTGCCAGCAGTTTACTCTCCCCGGGACTAGCGGGAGTCCACAATGAGCAGTTCTTC. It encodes CASSLLSPGLAGVHNEQFF.

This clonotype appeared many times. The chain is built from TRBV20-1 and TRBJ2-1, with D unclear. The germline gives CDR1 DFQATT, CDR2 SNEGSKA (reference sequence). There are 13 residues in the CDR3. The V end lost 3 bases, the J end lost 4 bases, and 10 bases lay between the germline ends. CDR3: CSASFRIYNEQFF. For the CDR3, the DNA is TGCAGTGCTAGCTTCAGAATTTACAATGAGCAGTTCTTC.

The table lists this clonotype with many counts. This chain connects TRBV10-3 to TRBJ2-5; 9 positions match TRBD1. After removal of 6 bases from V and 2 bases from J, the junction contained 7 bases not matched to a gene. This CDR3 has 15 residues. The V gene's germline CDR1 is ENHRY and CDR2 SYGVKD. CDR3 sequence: CAISPGTGTQETQYF. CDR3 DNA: TGTGCCATCAGCCCCGGGACAGGGACGCAAGAGACCCAGTACTTC.

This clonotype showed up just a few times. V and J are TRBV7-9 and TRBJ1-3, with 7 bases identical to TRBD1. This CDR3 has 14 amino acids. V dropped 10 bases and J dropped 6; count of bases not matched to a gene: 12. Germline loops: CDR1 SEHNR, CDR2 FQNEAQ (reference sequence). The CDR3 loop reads CATHPTGIANTIYF. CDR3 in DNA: TGTGCCACTCATCCGACAGGGATTGCAAACACCATATATTTT.

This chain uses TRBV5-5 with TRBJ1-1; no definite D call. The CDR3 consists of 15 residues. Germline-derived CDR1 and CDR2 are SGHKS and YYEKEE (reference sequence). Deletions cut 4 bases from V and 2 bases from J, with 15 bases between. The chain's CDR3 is CASSEMPLFNTEAFF. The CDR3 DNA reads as TGTGCCAGCAGCGAAATGCCCCTTTTTAACACTGAAGCTTTCTTT.

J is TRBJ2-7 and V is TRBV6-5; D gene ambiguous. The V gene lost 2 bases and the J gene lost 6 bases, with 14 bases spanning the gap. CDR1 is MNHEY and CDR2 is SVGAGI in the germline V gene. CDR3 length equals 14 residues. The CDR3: CASSYGSWTSEQYF. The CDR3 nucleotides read TGTGCCAGCAGTTACGGTTCATGGACGTCCGAGCAGTACTTC.

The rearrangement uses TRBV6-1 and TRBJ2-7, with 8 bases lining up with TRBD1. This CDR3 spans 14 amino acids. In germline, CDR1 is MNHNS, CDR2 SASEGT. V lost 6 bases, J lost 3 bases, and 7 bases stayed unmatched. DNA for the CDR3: TGTGCCAGCAGATCACAGGGGGGAAACTACGAGCAGTACTTC. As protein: CASRSQGGNYEQYF.

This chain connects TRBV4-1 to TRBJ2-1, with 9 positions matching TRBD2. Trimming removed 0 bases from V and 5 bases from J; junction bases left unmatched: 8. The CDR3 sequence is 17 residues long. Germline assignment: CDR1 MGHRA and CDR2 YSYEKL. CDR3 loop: CASSQDQASGINNEQFF. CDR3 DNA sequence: TGCGCCAGCAGCCAAGATCAGGCTAGCGGGATAAACAATGAGCAGTTCTTC.

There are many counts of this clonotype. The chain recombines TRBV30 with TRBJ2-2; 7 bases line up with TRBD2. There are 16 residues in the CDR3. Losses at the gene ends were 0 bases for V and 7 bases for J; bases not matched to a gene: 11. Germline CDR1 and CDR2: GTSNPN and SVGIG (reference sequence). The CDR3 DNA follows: TGTGCCTGGAGTGTAGACGGGAGGAATCTAGGCGGGGAGCTGTTTTTT. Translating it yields CAWSVDGRNLGGELFF.

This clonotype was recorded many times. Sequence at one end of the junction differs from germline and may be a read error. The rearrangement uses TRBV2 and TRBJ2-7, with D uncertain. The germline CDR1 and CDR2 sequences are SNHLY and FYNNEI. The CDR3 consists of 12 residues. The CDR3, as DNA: TGTGCCAGCAGCGAAGGTTTGGGCGAGCAGTACTTC. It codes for CASSEGLGEQYF.

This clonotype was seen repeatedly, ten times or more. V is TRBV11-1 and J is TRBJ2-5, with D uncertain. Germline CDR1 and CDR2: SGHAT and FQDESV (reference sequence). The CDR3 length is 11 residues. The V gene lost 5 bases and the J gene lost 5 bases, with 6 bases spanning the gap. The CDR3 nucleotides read TGTGCCAGCAGCGATCAGGAGACCCAGTACTTC. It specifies CASSDQETQYF.

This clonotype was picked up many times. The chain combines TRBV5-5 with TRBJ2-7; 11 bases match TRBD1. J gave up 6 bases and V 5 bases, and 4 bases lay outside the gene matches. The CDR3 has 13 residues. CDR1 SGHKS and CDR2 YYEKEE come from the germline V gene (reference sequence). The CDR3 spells CASRRTGGLEQYF. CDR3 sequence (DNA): TGTGCCAGCAGGCGGACAGGGGGCCTCGAGCAGTACTTC.

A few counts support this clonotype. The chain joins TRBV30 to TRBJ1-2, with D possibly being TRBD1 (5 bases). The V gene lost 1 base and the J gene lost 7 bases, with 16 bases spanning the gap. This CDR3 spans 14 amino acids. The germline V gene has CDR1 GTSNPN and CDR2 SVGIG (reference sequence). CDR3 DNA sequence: TGTGCCTGGAGTGATTTCCAGGGACGACGTGGCTACACCTTC. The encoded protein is CAWSDFQGRRGYTF.